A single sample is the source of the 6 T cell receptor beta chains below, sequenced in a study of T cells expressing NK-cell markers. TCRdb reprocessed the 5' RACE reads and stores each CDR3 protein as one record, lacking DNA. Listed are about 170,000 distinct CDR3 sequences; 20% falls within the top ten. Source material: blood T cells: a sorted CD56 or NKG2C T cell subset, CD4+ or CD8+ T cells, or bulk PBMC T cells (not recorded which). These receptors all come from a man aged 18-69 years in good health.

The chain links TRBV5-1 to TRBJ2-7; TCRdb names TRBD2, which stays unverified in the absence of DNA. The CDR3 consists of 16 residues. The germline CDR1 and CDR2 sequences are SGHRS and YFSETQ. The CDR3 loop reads CASSLAQTSGVYEQYF.

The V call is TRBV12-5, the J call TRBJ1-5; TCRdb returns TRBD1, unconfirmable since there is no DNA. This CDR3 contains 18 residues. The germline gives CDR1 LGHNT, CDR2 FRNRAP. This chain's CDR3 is CASGLPPGQGRENQPQHF.

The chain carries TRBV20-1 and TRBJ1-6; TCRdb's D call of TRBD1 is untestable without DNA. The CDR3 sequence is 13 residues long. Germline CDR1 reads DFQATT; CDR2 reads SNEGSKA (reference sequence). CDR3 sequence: CSASQGGYSPLHF.

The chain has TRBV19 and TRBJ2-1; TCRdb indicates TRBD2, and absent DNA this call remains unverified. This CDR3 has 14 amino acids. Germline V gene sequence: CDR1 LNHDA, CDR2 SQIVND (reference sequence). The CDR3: CASSMASGGNEQFF.

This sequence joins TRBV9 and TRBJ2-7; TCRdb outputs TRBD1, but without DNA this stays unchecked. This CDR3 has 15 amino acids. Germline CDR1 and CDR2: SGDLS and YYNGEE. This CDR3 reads CASSVSGQGSYEQYF.

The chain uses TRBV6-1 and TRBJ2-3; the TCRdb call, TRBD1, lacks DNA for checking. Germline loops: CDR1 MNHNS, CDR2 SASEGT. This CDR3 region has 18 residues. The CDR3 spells CASSASGPGVGATDTQYF.